Following are 27 T cell receptor beta chains from one sample sequenced in a study of T-cell reconstitution after alpha-beta-depleted transplantation in children. Unique molecular identifiers featured in how the TCRbeta library was prepared. TCRdb reprocessed the PCR reads via MiXCR and lists one record per CDR3 protein. The sample yields around 500,000 distinct CDR3 sequences, approximately 12% seen once. The source was PBMCs from the stem cell graft donor, collected from the stem cell graft. These receptors all stem from a human donor who donated a stem cell graft to a child with combined immunodeficiency.

The table lists this clonotype with many counts. This chain links TRBV29-1 with TRBJ2-1, with unresolved D. From germline, CDR1 is SQVTM and CDR2 ANQGSEA. Trimming shortened V by 5 bases and J by 12 bases, and 11 bases separated the two germline ends. The CDR3 has 10 amino acids. CDR3 nucleotides: TGCAGCGTTTACGGGCACAGGCAGTTCTTC. Translated: CSVYGHRQFF.

This clonotype was observed many times. The chain combines TRBV4-3 with TRBJ2-3; TRBD2 agrees at 7 bases. There are 15 residues in the CDR3. With V trimmed by 4 bases and J by 1 base, 5 bases remained unmatched. Per the germline V gene, CDR1 is LGHNA and CDR2 is YSLEER. The CDR3, as DNA: TGCGCCAGCAGCCCCCGGGGGGTCCGCACAGATACGCAGTATTTT. Translation: CASSPRGVRTDTQYF.

By share of the sample, this clonotype is medium-sized. This chain uses TRBV7-2 with TRBJ2-1; D is perhaps TRBD1 or TRBD2 (5 bases each). Germline V gives CDR1 SGHTA, CDR2 FQGNSA. The CDR3 contains 15 residues. Trimming stripped 1 base from V and 9 bases from J, with 16 bases between. CDR3 residues: CASSLGAGSKGEQFF. CDR3 DNA: TGTGCCAGCAGCTTAGGGGCAGGGAGTAAGGGTGAGCAGTTCTTC.

This chain joins TRBV7-2 and TRBJ1-5, with TRBD1 as a possible D gene (5 bases). This CDR3 region has 14 residues. The germline V gene has CDR1 SGHTA and CDR2 FQGNSA. V was shortened by 1 base and J by 7 bases, with 11 bases between the two germline ends. The DNA of the CDR3 is TGTGCCAGCAGCTTAGGCAGGGTGGAGCAGCCCCAGCATTTT. Its protein is CASSLGRVEQPQHF.

Many counts were recorded for this clonotype. The rearrangement joins TRBV12-3 or TRBV12-4 to TRBJ1-1; 11 bases map to TRBD1. V was pared by 2 bases and J by 9 bases, with 2 bases of the junction left unmatched. The length of the CDR3 is 13 residues. CDR3 coding DNA: TGTGCCAGCAGTTTAAGGACAGGGGGCCAAGCTTTCTTT. This translates into CASSLRTGGQAFF.

This sequence joins TRBV5-1 and TRBJ2-1; D is unclear. Germline V gene sequence: CDR1 SGHRS, CDR2 YFSETQ. This CDR3 is built from 13 residues. With 3 bases removed from V and 9 bases from J, the gap between germline ends came to 13 bases. CDR3 amino acids: CASSYGSSAEQFF. In DNA, the CDR3 is TGCGCCAGCAGCTACGGGTCTAGTGCTGAGCAGTTCTTC.

This clonotype was picked up many times. The gene calls are TRBV5-1 and TRBJ2-7; TRBD2 matches at 8 bases. The J segment lost 2 bases and the V segment lost 1 base, leaving 5 bases of the junction unmatched. Germline V gives CDR1 SGHRS, CDR2 YFSETQ. There are 15 residues in the CDR3. CDR3 protein: CASSLSAGGTYEQYF. For the CDR3, the DNA is TGCGCCAGCAGCTTGAGTGCGGGGGGTACCTACGAGCAGTACTTC.

This clonotype was observed a few times. This rearrangement joins TRBV7-9 to TRBJ2-3; no firm D call. CDR3 length equals 16 residues. Germline V gives CDR1 SEHNR, CDR2 FQNEAQ (reference sequence). Trimming left V 4 bases short and J 6 bases short, with 20 bases between. The CDR3 nucleotides read TGTGCCAGCAGCTCACCTCGGGCTCCTCCCTTTGATACGCAGTATTTT. Its protein is CASSSPRAPPFDTQYF.

In its sample, this clonotype was seen a few times. This sequence joins TRBV5-1 and TRBJ2-3; 9 bases agree with TRBD1. The junction had 6 bases not matched to a gene; V was cut back by 2 bases and J by 2 bases. CDR3 length: 16 residues. Germline CDR1 is SGHRS and CDR2 is YFSETQ. The CDR3 is CASSLQGAANTDTQYF. The DNA for the CDR3 is TGCGCCAGCAGCTTACAGGGGGCGGCAAACACAGATACGCAGTATTTT. Based on the CDR3 plus reference TRBV5-1 and TRBJ2-3, the full variable domain is KAGVTQTPRYLIKTRGQQVTLSCSPISGHRSVSWYQQTPGQGLQFLFEYFSETQRNKGNFPGRFSGRQFSNSRSEMNVSTLELGDSALYLCASSLQGAANTDTQYFGPGTRLTVL.

This clonotype was recorded many times. The CDR3 reads CASTLLAGGSYNEQFF. The CDR3, as DNA: TGTGCCAGCACCCTACTAGCGGGAGGCTCCTACAATGAGCAGTTCTTC. The rearrangement joins TRBV12-3 or TRBV12-4 to TRBJ2-1; 12 bases map to TRBD2. CDR3 size: 16 residues. The J segment lost 0 bases and the V segment lost 7 bases, leaving 4 bases of the junction unmatched.

The sample holds many counts of this clonotype. J is TRBJ2-7 and V is TRBV5-1; TRBD2 matches at 7 bases. This CDR3 is built from 16 residues. The germline gives CDR1 SGHRS, CDR2 YFSETQ. J was trimmed by 7 bases and V by 1 base; bases with no gene match: 14. The CDR3 reads CASSLIPAGDYGEQYF. CDR3 DNA: TGCGCCAGCAGCTTGATTCCTGCGGGGGATTACGGTGAGCAGTACTTC. Based on the CDR3 plus reference TRBV5-1 and TRBJ2-7, the full variable domain is KAGVTQTPRYLIKTRGQQVTLSCSPISGHRSVSWYQQTPGQGLQFLFEYFSETQRNKGNFPGRFSGRQFSNSRSEMNVSTLELGDSALYLCASSLIPAGDYGEQYFGPGTRLTVT.

The chain is built from TRBV29-1 and TRBJ2-1; 7 nucleotides align to TRBD2. V lost 3 bases, J lost 3 bases, and 5 bases stayed unmatched. The CDR3 extends over 14 amino acids. Germline-derived CDR1 and CDR2 are SQVTM and ANQGSEA. The CDR3 here is CSVEGRAGYNEQFF. CDR3 in DNA: TGCAGCGTTGAGGGGAGGGCAGGCTACAATGAGCAGTTCTTC.

This clonotype was counted ten times or more. In nucleotides, the CDR3 is TGCGCCAGCAGCCAAGATCTTCGACAGGGTGGCACAGATACGCAGTATTTT. It specifies CASSQDLRQGGTDTQYF. This chain uses TRBV4-3 with TRBJ2-3; 7 bases match TRBD1. J was trimmed by 1 base and V by 0 bases; bases with no gene match: 7. In germline, CDR1 is LGHNA, CDR2 YSLEER. This CDR3 has 17 residues.

Only a few counts were recorded for this clonotype. This CDR3 is CASRGTGVTEAFF. CDR3 in DNA: TGTGCCAGCAGGGGGACAGGGGTCACTGAAGCTTTCTTT. The chain links TRBV6-1 to TRBJ1-1; 10 nucleotides match TRBD1. Trimming at V came to 6 bases and at J to 4 bases, leaving 2 bases not matched to a gene. This CDR3 is 13 amino acids long. Looked up from germline, CDR1 is MNHNS and CDR2 is SASEGT.

The chain has TRBV5-6 and TRBJ2-2; 9 bases line up with TRBD1. CDR1 and CDR2 from the germline V gene are SGHDT and YYEEEE. This CDR3 comprises 16 residues. V shed 4 bases, J shed 1 base, and the junction held 5 bases outside the gene matches. The CDR3 protein is CASSQDRGVNTGELFF. Here the CDR3 DNA reads TGTGCCAGCAGCCAGGACAGGGGCGTGAACACCGGGGAGCTGTTTTTT.

This clonotype was picked up many times. The rearrangement links TRBV20-1 to TRBJ2-3, with D unclear. Germline V gene lookup returns CDR1 DFQATT and CDR2 SNEGSKA (reference sequence). Trimming removed 2 bases from V and 2 bases from J, with 11 bases in between. The CDR3 has 14 amino acids. The DNA for the CDR3 is TGCAGTGCTAGAAGCCCGGATACCACAGATACGCAGTATTTT. Translating it yields CSARSPDTTDTQYF.

This clonotype was seen repeatedly, ten times or more. The chain recombines TRBV12-3 or TRBV12-4 with TRBJ2-5, with D possibly being TRBD1 (7 bases). This CDR3 has 14 amino acids. V shed 2 bases and J shed 4 bases, with 11 bases lying between them. The chain's CDR3 is CASSLKEGAETQYF. CDR3 in DNA: TGTGCCAGCAGTTTAAAGGAGGGGGCAGAGACCCAGTACTTC.

V gene TRBV24-1 combines with J gene TRBJ2-6; TRBD1 is a possible D gene (6 bases). CDR1 is KGHDR, CDR2 SFDVKD, per germline. V lost 5 bases to trimming and J lost 0 bases, with 13 bases between them. The CDR3 totals 17 residues. The CDR3 DNA is TGTGCCACCAGTGCCTCACAGGGCTACTCTGGGGCCAACGTCCTGACTTTC. This sequence encodes CATSASQGYSGANVLTF.

This clonotype was seen only a few times. This chain uses TRBV4-1 with TRBJ2-1; D possibly matches TRBD1 or TRBD2 (7 bases each). The V and J ends lost 4 bases and 4 bases respectively, with 14 bases between them. Germline-derived CDR1 and CDR2 are MGHRA and YSYEKL. The CDR3 has 15 amino acids. The CDR3 sequence is CASSPGGVRYNEQFF. CDR3 bases: TGCGCCAGCAGCCCAGGGGGGGTGCGTTACAATGAGCAGTTCTTC.

This clonotype has only a few counts. The genes are TRBV14 and TRBJ2-3; unclear D gene. CDR1 and CDR2 from the germline V gene are SGHDN and FVKESK. With 1 base removed from V and 7 bases from J, the gap between germline ends came to 9 bases. The length of the CDR3 is 13 residues. CDR3 in DNA: TGTGCCAGCAGCCAAGGGTCCGAAAATACGCAGTATTTT. Residues: CASSQGSENTQYF.

This clonotype was observed a handful of times. The chain combines TRBV29-1 with TRBJ2-7; D is unclear. V was cut by 0 bases and J by 1 base, with 7 bases left in between. This CDR3 has 13 amino acids. Germline V gene data show CDR1 as SQVTM and CDR2 as ANQGSEA. The CDR3 bases are TGCAGCGTTGAAGATACGGCATCCTACGAGCAGTACTTC. As protein: CSVEDTASYEQYF.

There are a few counts of this clonotype. The chain is built from TRBV4-3 and TRBJ2-3; D perhaps matches TRBD1 (6 bases). The CDR3 loop spans 16 amino acids. The V gene's germline CDR1 is LGHNA and CDR2 YSLEER. Trimming pared 1 base from V and 5 bases from J, leaving 16 bases between. CDR3 coding DNA: TGCGCCAGCAGCCAAGTCCAGGGGCTTGGCAGAGATACGCAGTATTTT. The encoded protein is CASSQVQGLGRDTQYF.

This clonotype was detected a few times. J is TRBJ1-5 and V is TRBV12-3 or TRBV12-4; 7 bases line up with TRBD1. Germline trimming cut 5 bases from V and 1 base from J; bases unmatched to any gene: 8. This CDR3 is 16 amino acids long. CDR3 DNA: TGTGCCAGCAGTCAATTCACAGGGGACAGCAATCAGCCCCAGCATTTT. This gives the protein CASSQFTGDSNQPQHF.

In its sample, this clonotype was seen a few times. The J gene is TRBJ2-1, the V gene TRBV12-3 or TRBV12-4, with TRBD1 as a possible D gene (6 bases). The CDR3 is made up of 13 amino acids. Trimming cost V 2 bases and J 8 bases, with 10 bases left between them. Written as DNA, the CDR3 is TGTGCCAGCAGTTTAAACAGGGTGGATGAGCAGTTCTTC. Translating gives CASSLNRVDEQFF.

The table lists this clonotype with many counts. The chain is built from TRBV12-3 or TRBV12-4 and TRBJ2-5, with TRBD2 identical over 9 bases. J was trimmed by 5 bases and V by 6 bases; bases with no gene match: 7. The CDR3 contains 14 residues. The CDR3 loop reads CASSTRLADETQYF. The CDR3 DNA sequence: TGTGCCAGCAGCACGAGACTAGCGGACGAGACCCAGTACTTC.

V and J are TRBV27 and TRBJ1-5; D gene uncertain. This CDR3 comprises 13 residues. Per the germline V gene, CDR1 is MNHEY and CDR2 is SMNVEV (reference sequence). The V and J ends lost 3 bases and 4 bases respectively, with 7 bases between them. The CDR3: CASSLRENQPQHF. Written as DNA, the CDR3 is TGTGCCAGCAGTTTGAGAGAGAATCAGCCCCAGCATTTT.

This clonotype was seen a few times. The V and J genes are TRBV25-1 and TRBJ2-5; D may match TRBD1 or TRBD2 (5 bases each). CDR1 is MGHDK and CDR2 is SYGVNS in the germline V gene. V lost 2 bases and J lost 5, with 15 bases in between. There are 15 residues in the CDR3. The CDR3 loop is CASSEKRGSGETQYF. Written as DNA, the CDR3 is TGTGCCAGCAGTGAAAAAAGAGGGTCAGGGGAGACCCAGTACTTC.